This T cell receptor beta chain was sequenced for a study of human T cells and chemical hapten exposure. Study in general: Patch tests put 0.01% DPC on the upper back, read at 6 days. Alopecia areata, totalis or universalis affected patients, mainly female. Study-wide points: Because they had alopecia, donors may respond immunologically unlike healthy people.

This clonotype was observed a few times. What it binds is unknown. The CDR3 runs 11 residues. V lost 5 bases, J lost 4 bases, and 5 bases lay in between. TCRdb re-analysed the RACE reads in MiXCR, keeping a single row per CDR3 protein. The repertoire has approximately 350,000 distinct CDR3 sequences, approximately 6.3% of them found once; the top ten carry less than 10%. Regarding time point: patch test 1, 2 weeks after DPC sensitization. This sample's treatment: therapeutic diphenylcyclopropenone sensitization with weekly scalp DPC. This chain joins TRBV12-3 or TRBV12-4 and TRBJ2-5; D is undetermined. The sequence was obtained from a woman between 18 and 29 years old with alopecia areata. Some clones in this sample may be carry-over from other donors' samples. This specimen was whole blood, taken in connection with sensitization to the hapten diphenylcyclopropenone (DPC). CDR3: CASSRVETQYF. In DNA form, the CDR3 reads TGTGCCAGCAGTCGGGTAGAGACCCAGTACTTC.